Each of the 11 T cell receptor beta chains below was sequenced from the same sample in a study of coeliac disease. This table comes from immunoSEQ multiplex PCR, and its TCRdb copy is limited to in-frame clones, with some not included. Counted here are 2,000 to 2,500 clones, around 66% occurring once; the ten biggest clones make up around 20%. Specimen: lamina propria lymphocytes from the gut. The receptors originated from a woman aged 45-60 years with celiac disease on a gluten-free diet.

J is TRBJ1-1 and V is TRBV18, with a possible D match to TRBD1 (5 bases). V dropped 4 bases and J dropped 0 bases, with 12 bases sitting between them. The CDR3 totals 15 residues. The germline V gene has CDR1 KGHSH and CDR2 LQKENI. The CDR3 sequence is CASSRSTGLNTEAFF. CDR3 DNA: TGTGCCAGCTCACGGTCAACAGGTCTGAACACTGAAGCTTTCTTT.

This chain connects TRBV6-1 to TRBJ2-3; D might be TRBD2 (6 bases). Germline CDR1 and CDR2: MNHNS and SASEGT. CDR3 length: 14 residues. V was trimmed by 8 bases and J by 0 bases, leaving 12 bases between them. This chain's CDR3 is CASWGGASTDTQYF. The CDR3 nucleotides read TGTGCCAGCTGGGGCGGGGCTAGCACAGATACGCAGTATTTT.

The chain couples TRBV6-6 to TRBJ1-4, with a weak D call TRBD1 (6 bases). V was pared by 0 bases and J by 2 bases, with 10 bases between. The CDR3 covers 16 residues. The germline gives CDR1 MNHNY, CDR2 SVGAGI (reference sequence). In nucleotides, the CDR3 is TGTGCCAGCAGTTACTCGATGGGGGCCACTAATGAAAAACTGTTTTTT. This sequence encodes CASSYSMGATNEKLFF.

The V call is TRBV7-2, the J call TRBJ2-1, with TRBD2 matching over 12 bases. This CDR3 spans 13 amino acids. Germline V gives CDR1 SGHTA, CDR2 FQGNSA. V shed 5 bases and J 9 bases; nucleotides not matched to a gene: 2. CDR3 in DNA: TGTGCCAGCAGCACGGGACTAGCGGGTGAGCAGTTCTTC. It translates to CASSTGLAGEQFF.

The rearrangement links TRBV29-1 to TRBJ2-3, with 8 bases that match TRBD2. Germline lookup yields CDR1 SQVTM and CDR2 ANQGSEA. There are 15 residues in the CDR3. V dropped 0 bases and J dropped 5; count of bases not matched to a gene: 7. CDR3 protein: CSVEDETGGGDTQYF. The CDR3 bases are TGCAGCGTTGAAGACGAAACGGGGGGGGGAGATACGCAGTATTTT.

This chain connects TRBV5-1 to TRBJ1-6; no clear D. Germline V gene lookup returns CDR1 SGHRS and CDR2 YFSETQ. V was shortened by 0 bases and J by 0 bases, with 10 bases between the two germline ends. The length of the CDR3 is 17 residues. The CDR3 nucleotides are TGCGCCAGCAGCTTGGACGTCTCGAGCTCCTATAATTCACCCCTCCACTTT. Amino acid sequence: CASSLDVSSSYNSPLHF.

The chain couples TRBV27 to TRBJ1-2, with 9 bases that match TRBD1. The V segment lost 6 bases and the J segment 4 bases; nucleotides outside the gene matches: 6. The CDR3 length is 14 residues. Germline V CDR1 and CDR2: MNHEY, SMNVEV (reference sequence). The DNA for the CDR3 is TGTGCCAGCAGATCGCGACAGGGGGTCTATGGCTACACCTTC. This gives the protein CASRSRQGVYGYTF.

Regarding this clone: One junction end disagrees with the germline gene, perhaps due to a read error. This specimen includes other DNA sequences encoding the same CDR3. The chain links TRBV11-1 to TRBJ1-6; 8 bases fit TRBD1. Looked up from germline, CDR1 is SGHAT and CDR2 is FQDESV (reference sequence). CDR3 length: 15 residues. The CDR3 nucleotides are TGTGCTAGCAGCTTACAGGGGGGCTATAATTCACCCCTCCACTTT. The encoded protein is CASSLQGGYNSPLHF.

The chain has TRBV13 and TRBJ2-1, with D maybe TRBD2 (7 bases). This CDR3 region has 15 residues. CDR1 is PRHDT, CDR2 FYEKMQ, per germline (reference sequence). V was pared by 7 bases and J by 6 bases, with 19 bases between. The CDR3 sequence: CASTRRGALTNEQFF. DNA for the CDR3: TGTGCCAGCACCCGACGGGGGGCCTTAACCAATGAGCAGTTCTTC.

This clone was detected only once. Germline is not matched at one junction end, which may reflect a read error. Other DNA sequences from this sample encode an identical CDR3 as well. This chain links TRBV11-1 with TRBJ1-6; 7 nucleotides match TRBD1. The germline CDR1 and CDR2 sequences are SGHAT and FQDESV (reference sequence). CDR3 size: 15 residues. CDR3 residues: CASSLQGGYNSPLHF. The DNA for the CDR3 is TGTGCCAGCAGCTTACAGGGGGGCTATAATTCCCCCCTCCACTTT. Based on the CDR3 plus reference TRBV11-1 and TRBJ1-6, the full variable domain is EAEVAQSPRYKITEKSQAVAFWCDPISGHATLYWYRQILGQGPELLVQFQDESVVDDSQLPKDRFSAERLKGVDSTLKIQPAELGDSAMYLCASSLQGGYNSPLHFGNGTRLTVT.

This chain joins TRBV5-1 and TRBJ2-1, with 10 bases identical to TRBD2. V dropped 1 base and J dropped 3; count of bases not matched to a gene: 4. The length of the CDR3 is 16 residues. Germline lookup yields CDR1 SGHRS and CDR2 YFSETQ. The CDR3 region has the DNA TGCGCCAGCAGCTTGTCGCCTAGCGGGAGCTACAATGAGCAGTTCTTC. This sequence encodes CASSLSPSGSYNEQFF.